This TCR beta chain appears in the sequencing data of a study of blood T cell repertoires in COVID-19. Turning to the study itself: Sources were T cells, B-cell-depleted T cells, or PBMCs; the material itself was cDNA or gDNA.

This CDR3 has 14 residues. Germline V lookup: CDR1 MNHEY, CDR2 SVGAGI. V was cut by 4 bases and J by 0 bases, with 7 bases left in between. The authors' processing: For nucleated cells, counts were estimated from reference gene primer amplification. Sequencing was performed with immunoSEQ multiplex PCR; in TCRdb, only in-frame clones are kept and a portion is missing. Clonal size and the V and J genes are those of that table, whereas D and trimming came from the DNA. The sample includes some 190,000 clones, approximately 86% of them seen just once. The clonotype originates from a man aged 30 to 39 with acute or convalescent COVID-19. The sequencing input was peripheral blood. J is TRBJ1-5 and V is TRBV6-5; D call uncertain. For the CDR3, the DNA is TGTGCCAGCAGTTTACTTAATAGCAATCAGCCCCAGCATTTT. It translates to CASSLLNSNQPQHF.